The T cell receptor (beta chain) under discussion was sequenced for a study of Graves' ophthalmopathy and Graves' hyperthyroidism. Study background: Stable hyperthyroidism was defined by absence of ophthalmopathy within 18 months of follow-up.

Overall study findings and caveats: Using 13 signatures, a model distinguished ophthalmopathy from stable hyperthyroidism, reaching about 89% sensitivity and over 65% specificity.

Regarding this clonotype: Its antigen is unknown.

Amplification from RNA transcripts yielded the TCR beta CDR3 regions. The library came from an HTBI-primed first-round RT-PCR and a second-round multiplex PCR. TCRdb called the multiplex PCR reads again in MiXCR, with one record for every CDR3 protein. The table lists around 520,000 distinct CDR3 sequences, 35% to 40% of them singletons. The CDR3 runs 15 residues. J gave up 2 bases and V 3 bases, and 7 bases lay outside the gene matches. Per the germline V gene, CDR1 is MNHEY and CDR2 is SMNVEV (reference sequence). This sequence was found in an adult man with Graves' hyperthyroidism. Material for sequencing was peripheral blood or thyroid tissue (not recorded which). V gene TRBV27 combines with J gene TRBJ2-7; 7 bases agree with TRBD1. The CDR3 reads CASSFWTGYPYEQYF. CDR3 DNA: TGTGCCAGCAGTTTTTGGACAGGATACCCCTACGAGCAGTACTTC.